This is a list of T cell receptor beta chains from one sample in a study of Graves' ophthalmopathy and Graves' hyperthyroidism. TCRdb called the multiplex PCR reads again in MiXCR, with one record for every CDR3 protein. The sample comprises 620,000 or so distinct CDR3 sequences, 20% to 25% of which are singletons, and approximately 7.7% rests with the top ten. Sequences were obtained from peripheral blood. Receptors originate from a woman under 30 with stable Graves' hyperthyroidism. Some clones in this sample may be carry-over from other donors' samples. The CDR3 runs from the conserved cysteine through the conserved F or W. Each record gives: V gene, clone size, J gene, D gene, CDR3 DNA, CDR3 protein. The D gene is left open where the match is weak. The listing skips clone size in some rows; elsewhere it reads once, few, many or a size class.

TRBV5-6	.	TRBJ1-2	.	TGTGCCAGCAGCGCTTCAGGGTACTATGGCTACACCTTC	CASSASGYYGYTF
TRBV28	many	TRBJ2-7	.	TGTGCCAGCAGTTTACCTGCGGGGGCGGGATACGAGCAGTACTTC	CASSLPAGAGYEQYF
TRBV15	many	TRBJ2-2	.	TGTGCCACCAGCAGAGCAACCGGGGAGCTGTTTTTT	CATSRATGELFF
TRBV29-1	many	TRBJ2-5	.	TGCAGCGGCCAGACCGGGACTGCCAAAGAGACCCAGTACTTC	CSGQTGTAKETQYF
TRBV20-1	once	TRBJ2-7	TRBD2	TGCAGTGCTAGAAGATACGGACTAGCGGAGAACTACGAGCAGTACTTC	CSARRYGLAENYEQYF
TRBV2	many	TRBJ1-2	.	TGTGCCAGCAGTGAAGCATCCAGGAACTATGGCTACACCTTC	CASSEASRNYGYTF
TRBV5-6	many	TRBJ1-6	TRBD1	TGTGCCAGCAGCTTGATGGACAGGGGCGGCGGTTCACCCCTCCACTTT	CASSLMDRGGGSPLHF
TRBV18	few	TRBJ1-2	.	TGTGCCAGCTCACCCCCGGGACACCTCTCCAACTATGGCTACACCTTC	CASSPPGHLSNYGYTF
TRBV20-1	many	TRBJ1-3	.	TGCAGTGTACTACCTACAACCGGCAGCTCTGGAAACACCATATATTTT	CSVLPTTGSSGNTIYF
TRBV7-2	many	TRBJ2-5	.	TGTGCCAGCAGCTTAGCGCAGACAGGGAGGGAGACCCAGTACTTC	CASSLAQTGRETQYF